Listed here are 13 T cell receptor beta chains from one sample, sequenced in a study of cytomegalovirus exposure and HLA in healthy donors. Primers: 60 Vbeta forward and 13 Jbeta reverse. TCRdb's table, derived via immunoSEQ multiplex PCR, lists solely in-frame clones and lacks some. The sample consists of 150,000 to 200,000 clones, about 75% of them appearing once. Sequencing input: PBMCs. The receptors derive from a man between 18 and 29 years old in good health and CMV-seropositive.

The chain is built from TRBV2 and TRBJ1-2; 8 bases match TRBD1. V dropped 7 bases and J dropped 0; count of bases not matched to a gene: 4. The CDR3 sequence is 14 residues long. Germline lookup yields CDR1 SNHLY and CDR2 FYNNEI. The CDR3 protein is CASTTDRANYGYTF. The CDR3 DNA reads TGTGCCAGCACCACGGACAGGGCTAACTATGGCTACACCTTC.

This clone occurred a few times. The rearrangement uses TRBV5-6 and TRBJ2-2; a possible D gene is TRBD1 (5 bases). V was cut by 0 bases and J by 4 bases, with 7 bases left in between. Germline lookup yields CDR1 SGHDT and CDR2 YYEEEE. The CDR3 extends over 14 amino acids. This CDR3 is CASSLDRLTGELFF. The CDR3 DNA is TGTGCCAGCAGCTTGGACAGGCTCACCGGGGAGCTGTTTTTT.

Only a few counts were recorded for this clone. One end of the junction is discordant with germline, which a read error may explain. The chain uses TRBV27 and TRBJ1-2; no definite D call. This CDR3 is 15 amino acids long. CDR1 and CDR2 (germline): MNHEY, SMNVEV (reference sequence). The CDR3: CASSLSMAPLTIIAF. DNA of the CDR3: TGTGCCAGCAGTTTATCGATGGCCCCCTTAACTATAATTGCCTTC.

The sample holds a few counts of this clone. The gene calls are TRBV6-6 and TRBJ1-4; possible D gene TRBD1, 6 bases. This CDR3 has 15 residues. The ends were cut back, 6 bases at V and 3 bases at J, with 14 bases in the middle. Germline V lookup: CDR1 MNHNY, CDR2 SVGAGI (reference sequence). The chain's CDR3 is CASSQGMRANEKLFF. The CDR3 DNA sequence: TGTGCCAGCAGCCAGGGGATGAGGGCTAATGAAAAACTGTTTTTT.

The chain uses TRBV7-6 and TRBJ1-1, with D perhaps matching TRBD1 (6 bases). CDR1 SGHVS and CDR2 FNYEAQ come from the germline V gene. The CDR3 covers 14 residues. With 5 bases removed from V and 1 base from J, the gap between germline ends came to 11 bases. The chain's CDR3 is CASSAFRGNTEAFF. For the CDR3, the DNA is TGTGCCAGCAGCGCCTTCAGGGGGAACACTGAAGCTTTCTTT.

There are a few counts of this clone. CDR3 loop: CASSASAGAYNEQFF. DNA of the CDR3: TGTGCCAGCAGTGCCTCGGCAGGGGCCTACAATGAGCAGTTCTTC. V gene TRBV2 combines with J gene TRBJ2-1; TRBD1 is a possible D gene (6 bases). The germline V gene encodes CDR1 SNHLY and CDR2 FYNNEI. Trimming left V 4 bases short and J 2 bases short, with 12 bases between. This CDR3 comprises 15 residues.

This clone was seen a handful of times. This chain links TRBV28 with TRBJ1-2, with unresolved D. Germline CDR1 reads MDHEN; CDR2 reads SYDVKM. This CDR3 region has 14 residues. Trimming took off 6 bases at V and 2 bases at J, with 13 bases between the two ends. The CDR3 DNA sequence: TGTGCCAGCAGCACCCCCGCGGCAAACTATGGCTACACCTTC. This codes for CASSTPAANYGYTF.

The chain couples TRBV6-1 to TRBJ2-5, with 7 bases fitting TRBD1. V was clipped by 4 bases and J by 2 bases; unmatched bases: 10. This CDR3 is 16 amino acids long. CDR1 and CDR2 (germline): MNHNS, SASEGT. The CDR3 DNA reads as TGTGCCAGCAGTGGCCGAGCGACAGGGATTCAAGAGACCCAGTACTTC. Residues: CASSGRATGIQETQYF.

The chain uses TRBV5-4 and TRBJ1-2, with D maybe TRBD1 (5 bases). Germline V gene data show CDR1 as SGHNT and CDR2 as YYREEE (reference sequence). The CDR3 contains 15 residues. The V gene lost 4 bases and the J gene lost 8 bases, with 21 bases spanning the gap. The CDR3 DNA sequence: TGTGCCAGCAGCCGCCGGGACGGGGGAGTCGAGGGCTACACCTTC. Translated: CASSRRDGGVEGYTF.

The chain couples TRBV29-1 to TRBJ1-1; D might be TRBD1 (5 bases). Deletions cut 1 base from V and 0 bases from J, with 15 bases between. CDR3 size: 16 residues. The V gene's germline CDR1 is SQVTM and CDR2 ANQGSEA. The chain's CDR3 is CSVEGQGRPLNTEAFF. For the CDR3, the DNA is TGCAGCGTTGAAGGGCAGGGCCGGCCTTTGAACACTGAAGCTTTCTTT. Filled out from reference TRBV29-1 and TRBJ1-1, the complete variable domain reads SAVISQKPSRDICQRGTSLTIQCQVDSQVTMMFWYRQQPGQSLTLIATANQGSEATYESGFVIDKFPISRPNLTFSTLTVSNMSPEDSSIYLCSVEGQGRPLNTEAFFGQGTRLTVV.

CDR3 in DNA: TGTGCCAGCAGCGGGTACTACGAGCAGTACGTC. Translated: CASSGYYEQYV. The rearrangement links TRBV6-1 to TRBJ2-7, with D uncertain. CDR1 and CDR2 from the germline V gene are MNHNS and SASEGT. Trimming stripped 6 bases from V and 3 bases from J, with 6 bases between. This CDR3 comprises 11 residues.

The rearrangement links TRBV7-8 to TRBJ2-5; D is possibly TRBD1 (5 bases). Trimming removed 1 base from V and 3 bases from J, with 9 bases in between. CDR1 and CDR2 (germline): SGHVS, FQNEAQ. The CDR3 has 14 amino acids. CDR3 DNA sequence: TGTGCCAGCAGCTTAGGACAGCTGGAAGAGACCCAGTACTTC. This codes for CASSLGQLEETQYF. Variable domain in full (rest from reference TRBV7-8 and TRBJ2-5): GAGVSQSPRYKVAKRGQDVALRCDPISGHVSLFWYQQALGQGPEFLTYFQNEAQLDKSGLPSDRFFAERPEGSVSTLKIQRTQQEDSAVYLCASSLGQLEETQYFGPGTRLLVL.

The chain recombines TRBV5-6 with TRBJ2-5, with 7 positions matching TRBD1. V was pared by 4 bases and J by 5 bases, with 8 bases of the junction left unmatched. The CDR3 sequence is 14 residues long. From germline, CDR1 is SGHDT and CDR2 YYEEEE. In DNA form, the CDR3 reads TGTGCCAGCAGCACCCGACAGGGCTTGGAGACCCAGTACTTC. Translation: CASSTRQGLETQYF.